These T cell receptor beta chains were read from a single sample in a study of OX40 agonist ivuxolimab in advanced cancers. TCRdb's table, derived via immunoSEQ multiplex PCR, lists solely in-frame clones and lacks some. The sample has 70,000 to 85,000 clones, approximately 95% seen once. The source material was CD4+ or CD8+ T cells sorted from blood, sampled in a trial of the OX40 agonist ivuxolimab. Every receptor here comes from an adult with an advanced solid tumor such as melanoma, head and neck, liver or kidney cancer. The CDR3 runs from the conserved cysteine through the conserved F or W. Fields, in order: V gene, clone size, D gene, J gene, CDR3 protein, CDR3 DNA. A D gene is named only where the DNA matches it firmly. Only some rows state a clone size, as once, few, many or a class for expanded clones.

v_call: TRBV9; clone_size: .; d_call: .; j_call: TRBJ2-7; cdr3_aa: CASSVGALSSYEQYF; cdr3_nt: TGTGCCAGCAGCGTAGGGGCGTTAAGCTCCTACGAGCAGTACTTC
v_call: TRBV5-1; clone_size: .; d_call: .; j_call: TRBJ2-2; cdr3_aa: CASSLDGELFF; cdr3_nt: TGCGCCAGCAGCTTGGATGGGGAGCTGTTTTTT
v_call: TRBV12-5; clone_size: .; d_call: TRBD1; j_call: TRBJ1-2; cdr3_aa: CASGQGSNYGYTF; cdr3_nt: TGTGCTAGTGGACAGGGGTCTAACTATGGCTACACCTTC
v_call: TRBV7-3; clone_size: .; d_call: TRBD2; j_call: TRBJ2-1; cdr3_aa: CASSLTAGEAYNEQFF; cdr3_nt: TGTGCCAGCAGCTTAACGGCGGGAGAGGCTTACAATGAGCAGTTCTTC
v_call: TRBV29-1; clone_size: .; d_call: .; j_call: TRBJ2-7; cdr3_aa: CSVEDVGPRGYEQYF; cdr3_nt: TGCAGCGTTGAAGACGTCGGTCCTCGGGGCTACGAGCAGTACTTC
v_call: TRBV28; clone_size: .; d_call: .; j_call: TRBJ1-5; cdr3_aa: CASSLGLGGFIIF; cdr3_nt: TGTGCCAGCAGTTTGGGCTTGGGGGGGTTCATCATTTTT
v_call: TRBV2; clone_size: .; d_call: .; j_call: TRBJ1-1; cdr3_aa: CASSEGQPPEAFF; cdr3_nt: TGTGCCAGCAGTGAGGGCCAACCCCCAGAAGCTTTCTTT
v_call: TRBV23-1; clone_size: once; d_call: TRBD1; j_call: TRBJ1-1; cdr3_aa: CASSRPGQGNTEAFF; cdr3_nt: TGCGCCAGCAGCCGCCCGGGACAGGGGAACACTGAAGCTTTCTTT
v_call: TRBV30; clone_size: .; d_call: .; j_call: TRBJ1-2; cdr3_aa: CAWSGDAYGYTF; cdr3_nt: TGTGCCTGGAGTGGGGACGCGTATGGCTACACCTTC
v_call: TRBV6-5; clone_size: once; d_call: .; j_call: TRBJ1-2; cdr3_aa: CASSYGTNYGYTF; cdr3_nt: TGTGCCAGCAGTTACGGGACTAACTATGGCTACACCTTC
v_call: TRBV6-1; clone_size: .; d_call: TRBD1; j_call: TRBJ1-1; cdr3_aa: CAGRQGNTEAFF; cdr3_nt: TGTGCCGGACGACAGGGGAACACTGAAGCTTTCTTT
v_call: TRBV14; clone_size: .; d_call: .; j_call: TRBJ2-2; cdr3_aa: CASSQERTNTGELFF; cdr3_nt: TGTGCCAGCAGCCAAGAGAGGACAAACACCGGGGAGCTGTTTTTT
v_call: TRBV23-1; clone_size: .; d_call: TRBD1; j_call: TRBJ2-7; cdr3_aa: CASSHPSSPTGSYEQYF; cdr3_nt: TGCGCCAGCAGTCACCCGTCCTCCCCGACAGGGAGCTACGAGCAGTACTTC
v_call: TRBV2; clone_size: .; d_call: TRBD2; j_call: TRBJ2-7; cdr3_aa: CASSGTSGSGEQYF; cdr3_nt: TGTGCCAGCAGTGGGACTAGCGGGTCCGGCGAGCAGTACTTC